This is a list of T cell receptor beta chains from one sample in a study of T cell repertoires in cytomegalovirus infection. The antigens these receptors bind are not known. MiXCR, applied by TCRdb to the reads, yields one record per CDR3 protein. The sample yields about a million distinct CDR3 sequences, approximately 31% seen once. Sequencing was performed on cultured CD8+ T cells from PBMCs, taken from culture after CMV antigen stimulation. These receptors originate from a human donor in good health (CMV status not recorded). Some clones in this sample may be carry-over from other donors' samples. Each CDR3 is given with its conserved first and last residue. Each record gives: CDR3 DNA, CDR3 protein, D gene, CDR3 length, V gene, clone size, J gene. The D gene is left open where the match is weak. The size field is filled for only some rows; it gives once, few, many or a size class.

DNA: TGTGCCAGCAGCCCCACGACAGGGCCTATCTCTGGAAACACCATATATTTT; CDR3: CASSPTTGPISGNTIYF; D: TRBD1; length: 17; V: TRBV7-9; size: .; J: TRBJ1-3
DNA: TGTGCCAGCAGAGCCGTCCGGGACAGGGGATACTCAGATACGCAGTATTTT; CDR3: CASRAVRDRGYSDTQYF; D: TRBD1; length: 17; V: TRBV6-6; size: .; J: TRBJ2-3
DNA: TGTGCCAGCTCACCACCGGGAGGGATTCAAGAGACCCAGTACTTC; CDR3: CASSPPGGIQETQYF; D: TRBD2; length: 15; V: TRBV18; size: .; J: TRBJ2-5
DNA: TGTGCCAGCAGTTACGCCCACAGGGCATCCGATGAAAAACTGTTTTTT; CDR3: CASSYAHRASDEKLFF; D: .; length: 16; V: TRBV6-6; size: .; J: TRBJ1-4
DNA: TGTGCCAGCAGTGGACAGGCGTGGAACACCGGGGAGCTGTTTTTT; CDR3: CASSGQAWNTGELFF; D: .; length: 15; V: TRBV6-1; size: .; J: TRBJ2-2
DNA: TGTGCCATCCCAAAGGGTTATGGCTACACCTTC; CDR3: CAIPKGYGYTF; D: .; length: 11; V: TRBV7-8; size: few; J: TRBJ1-2
DNA: TGTGCTAGCAGCTTTGCCAAAACCGGGACAGGGGCGGAAGAGACCCAGTACTTC; CDR3: CASSFAKTGTGAEETQYF; D: TRBD1; length: 18; V: TRBV7-6; size: few; J: TRBJ2-5
DNA: TGTGCCAGCAGCTTGACGCGCAATCAGCCCCAGCATTTT; CDR3: CASSLTRNQPQHF; D: .; length: 13; V: TRBV5-6; size: few; J: TRBJ1-5
DNA: TGTGCCAGCAGCCAAGTCGACAGGGTCTACACCTTC; CDR3: CASSQVDRVYTF; D: TRBD1; length: 12; V: TRBV4-1; size: .; J: TRBJ1-2
DNA: TGTGCCAGCAGTCGGGGGCCTCGCAGGGACTACGAGCAGTACTTC; CDR3: CASSRGPRRDYEQYF; D: .; length: 15; V: TRBV6-8; size: .; J: TRBJ2-7
DNA: TGCGCCAGCAGCCGTGGACAGGGAACAGATACGCAGTATTTT; CDR3: CASSRGQGTDTQYF; D: TRBD1; length: 14; V: TRBV4-1; size: .; J: TRBJ2-3
DNA: TGTGCCAGCAGCTCTAGCGGGGGGGATGCCGGGGAGCTGTTTTTT; CDR3: CASSSSGGDAGELFF; D: TRBD2; length: 15; V: TRBV12-3/TRBV12-4; size: .; J: TRBJ2-2
DNA: TGTGCCAGCAGTGGAGCGGGGGGGCTATTAGAGACCCAGTACTTC; CDR3: CASSGAGGLLETQYF; D: TRBD2; length: 15; V: TRBV6-5; size: few; J: TRBJ2-5
DNA: TGTGCCAGCAGCCCAGTTAATCAGGGCAATCAGCCCCAGCATTTT; CDR3: CASSPVNQGNQPQHF; D: .; length: 15; V: TRBV7-6; size: .; J: TRBJ1-5
DNA: TGTGCCAGCAGTGAAGATGGAGTACCCACTGAAGCTTTCTTT; CDR3: CASSEDGVPTEAFF; D: .; length: 14; V: TRBV6-1; size: .; J: TRBJ1-1
DNA: TGTGCCAGCAGCCAAGTTGCGGGGAGTTTGGAGACCCAGTACTTC; CDR3: CASSQVAGSLETQYF; D: .; length: 15; V: TRBV4-2; size: .; J: TRBJ2-5
DNA: TGTGCCAGCAGTGAAGCAAGGTGGGTGAATGAGCAGTTCTTC; CDR3: CASSEARWVNEQFF; D: .; length: 14; V: TRBV6-1; size: few; J: TRBJ2-1
DNA: TGCAGTGCTAGAGATCTCGGGCCCTCTCAAGAGACCCAGTACTTC; CDR3: CSARDLGPSQETQYF; D: .; length: 15; V: TRBV20-1; size: .; J: TRBJ2-5
DNA: TGTGCCACCAGCTCCTCGGGACTTAACACCGGGGAGCTGTTTTTT; CDR3: CATSSSGLNTGELFF; D: .; length: 15; V: TRBV15; size: .; J: TRBJ2-2
DNA: TGTGCCACCAGCAGGTATAGTGATACGCAGTATTTT; CDR3: CATSRYSDTQYF; D: .; length: 12; V: TRBV15; size: few; J: TRBJ2-3
DNA: TGTGCCACCAGCAGAGCTAGCAATCAGCCCCAGCATTTT; CDR3: CATSRASNQPQHF; D: .; length: 13; V: TRBV15; size: few; J: TRBJ1-5
DNA: TGTGCCAGCAGTGACTCACCGGGAGATACGCAGTATTTT; CDR3: CASSDSPGDTQYF; D: .; length: 13; V: TRBV6-4; size: .; J: TRBJ2-3
DNA: TGTGCCAGCAGCTTAGGCGGTCGGGAGCCCCAGCATTTT; CDR3: CASSLGGREPQHF; D: .; length: 13; V: TRBV7-9; size: .; J: TRBJ1-5
DNA: TGTGCCAGCAGCTTGGCCGGGCAGGGGGCCAATGAGCAGTTCTTC; CDR3: CASSLAGQGANEQFF; D: TRBD1; length: 15; V: TRBV5-5; size: .; J: TRBJ2-1
DNA: TGTGCCAGCATCCATAACCGGGACAGGGGGCTTGGAAACACCATATATTTT; CDR3: CASIHNRDRGLGNTIYF; D: TRBD1; length: 17; V: TRBV12-3/TRBV12-4; size: many; J: TRBJ1-3
DNA: TGTGCCAGCAGCCCTAGGGGGGGGCGCGACACAGATACGCAGTATTTT; CDR3: CASSPRGGRDTDTQYF; D: .; length: 16; V: TRBV7-9; size: .; J: TRBJ2-3
DNA: TGTGCCAGCAGCTTCCATAGCGGGAGAGCCACAGATACGCAGTATTTT; CDR3: CASSFHSGRATDTQYF; D: TRBD2; length: 16; V: TRBV11-2; size: few; J: TRBJ2-3
DNA: TGTGCCAGCAGCTCTTCGGCGCGGATTCCTGGCCAGTTCTTC; CDR3: CASSSSARIPGQFF; D: .; length: 14; V: TRBV7-9; size: few; J: TRBJ2-1
DNA: TGTGCCAGCAGCTCTTACTCGGGAGAGACCCAGTACTTC; CDR3: CASSSYSGETQYF; D: .; length: 13; V: TRBV11-3; size: few; J: TRBJ2-5
DNA: TGTGCCAGCAGTGGCAGCAAATATAATTCACCCCTCCACTTT; CDR3: CASSGSKYNSPLHF; D: .; length: 14; V: TRBV27; size: .; J: TRBJ1-6
DNA: TGTGCCAGCAGCTCCGGGGGCGCGGGCTACGAGCAGTACTTC; CDR3: CASSSGGAGYEQYF; D: .; length: 14; V: TRBV7-8; size: few; J: TRBJ2-7
DNA: TGTGCCAGCAGTTACTCGGGAGAAGGGGCAGCCATTCAGTACTTC; CDR3: CASSYSGEGAAIQYF; D: .; length: 15; V: TRBV6-2/TRBV6-3; size: .; J: TRBJ2-4
DNA: TGTGCCAGCAGTTCAAACCAGAACAGGGCGGATAGCTACACCTTC; CDR3: CASSSNQNRADSYTF; D: .; length: 15; V: TRBV27; size: .; J: TRBJ1-2
DNA: TGCAGTGCTAGAGAGGGGAGCGCGGGGGGCACAGATACGCAGTATTTT; CDR3: CSAREGSAGGTDTQYF; D: TRBD2; length: 16; V: TRBV20-1; size: few; J: TRBJ2-3
DNA: TGTGCCAGCAGCCCAATCGGGGCTTACAATGAGCAGTTCTTC; CDR3: CASSPIGAYNEQFF; D: .; length: 14; V: TRBV14; size: .; J: TRBJ2-1
DNA: TGTGCCAGCAGTCAGACCGGGACAGGGGTAGAGACCCAGTACTTC; CDR3: CASSQTGTGVETQYF; D: TRBD1; length: 15; V: TRBV2; size: .; J: TRBJ2-5
DNA: TGTGCCATCAGCGCCGGGACAGACCTCACGTATAGCAATCAGCCCCAGCATTTT; CDR3: CAISAGTDLTYSNQPQHF; D: TRBD1; length: 18; V: TRBV10-3; size: .; J: TRBJ1-5
DNA: TGTGCCAGTAAGACGAGTACCTCCTACAATGAGCAGTTCTTC; CDR3: CASKTSTSYNEQFF; D: .; length: 14; V: TRBV19; size: .; J: TRBJ2-1
DNA: TGTGCCAGCAGTTTAAGGTTACACCAAGAGACCCAGTACTTC; CDR3: CASSLRLHQETQYF; D: .; length: 14; V: TRBV27; size: once; J: TRBJ2-5
DNA: TGTGCCAGCAGTAAAGCAGGGGGCGAAGCTTTCTTT; CDR3: CASSKAGGEAFF; D: TRBD1; length: 12; V: TRBV2; size: few; J: TRBJ1-1
DNA: TGTGCCAGCAGTTTATCCCCCATCTACGAGCAGTACTTC; CDR3: CASSLSPIYEQYF; D: .; length: 13; V: TRBV27; size: .; J: TRBJ2-7
DNA: TGTGCCAGTAGTTCATTACCAGATACGCAGTATTTT; CDR3: CASSSLPDTQYF; D: .; length: 12; V: TRBV19; size: few; J: TRBJ2-3
DNA: TGTGCCACCAGTGACTTTACTAGCGGGGGGCCATCAGATACGCAGTATTTT; CDR3: CATSDFTSGGPSDTQYF; D: TRBD2; length: 17; V: TRBV24-1; size: few; J: TRBJ2-3
DNA: TGTGCCAGCAGCTCCACGGACAGTCCTCTCTATGGCTACACCTTC; CDR3: CASSSTDSPLYGYTF; D: .; length: 15; V: TRBV7-9; size: .; J: TRBJ1-2
DNA: TGTGCCAGCAGCCAAGAAGGTAATAGCGGGGACAAGCAGTTCTTC; CDR3: CASSQEGNSGDKQFF; D: TRBD2; length: 15; V: TRBV4-2; size: few; J: TRBJ2-1
DNA: TGTGCCAGCACCAAGGGGGGGGCAGATACGCAGTATTTT; CDR3: CASTKGGADTQYF; D: .; length: 13; V: TRBV27; size: .; J: TRBJ2-3
DNA: TGTGCCAGCACCTCGGACAGGGGGCGAAATGAGCAGTTCTTC; CDR3: CASTSDRGRNEQFF; D: TRBD1; length: 14; V: TRBV7-9; size: .; J: TRBJ2-1
DNA: TGTGCCAGCAGTTATGGGGCAGGGTCCAATCAGCCCCAGCATTTT; CDR3: CASSYGAGSNQPQHF; D: .; length: 15; V: TRBV6-5; size: many; J: TRBJ1-5
DNA: TGTGCCAGCAGTTTAGGGGGACAAGTAGTCACCGGGGAGCTGTTTTTT; CDR3: CASSLGGQVVTGELFF; D: .; length: 16; V: TRBV27; size: .; J: TRBJ2-2
DNA: TGTGCCAGCAGCCAAGAGGGGGCGAACCAAGAGACCCAGTACTTC; CDR3: CASSQEGANQETQYF; D: TRBD1; length: 15; V: TRBV7-9; size: many; J: TRBJ2-5
DNA: TGTGCCAGCAGCCCCAATCGGGAGACAGTTAACACTGAAGCTTTCTTT; CDR3: CASSPNRETVNTEAFF; D: .; length: 16; V: TRBV7-2; size: many; J: TRBJ1-1
DNA: TGTGCCACCGCTATGTGGGGAGGGCTCTGGGATGAGCAGTTCTTC; CDR3: CATAMWGGLWDEQFF; D: TRBD2; length: 15; V: TRBV6-2/TRBV6-3; size: many; J: TRBJ2-1
DNA: TGTGCCAGCAGCTTAAGGTCGACTAGCGGGGGTCCCGGGGGCCGGGAGCTGTTTTTT; CDR3: CASSLRSTSGGPGGRELFF; D: TRBD2; length: 19; V: TRBV11-1; size: many; J: TRBJ2-2
DNA: TGTGCCAGCAGTCCCCGGGTCGCCCCGAATGGCTACACCTTC; CDR3: CASSPRVAPNGYTF; D: .; length: 14; V: TRBV6-6; size: .; J: TRBJ1-2
DNA: TGCAGCGTTGAAGATAGGATTGAGAGGTGGCCGGGGAACATTCAGTACTTC; CDR3: CSVEDRIERWPGNIQYF; D: .; length: 17; V: TRBV29-1; size: .; J: TRBJ2-4
DNA: TGTGCCACTCACAGGGGATCGAACACTGAAGCTTTCTTT; CDR3: CATHRGSNTEAFF; D: TRBD1; length: 13; V: TRBV19; size: few; J: TRBJ1-1